Shown below are 25 T cell receptor beta chains from a single sample sequenced in a study of T cells in tuberculosis. The table came from immunoSEQ multiplex PCR; TCRdb's copy has only in-frame clones and leaves some out. The profile shows 55,000 to 65,000 clones, around 81% of them singletons. After thawing and overnight rest, PBMC were stained with GMM-loaded CD1B tetramer, viability dye and anti-CD3 for sorting. The lipid loaded on the CD1B tetramers was C32 glucose monomycolate from Rhodococcus equi. The sequenced material came from CD1b-GMM tetramer-negative cells sorted from PBMCs. These receptors originate from an adult woman with latent tuberculosis.

A note on this clone: Its ends do not fully match the called genes, so a read error is possible. The rearrangement uses TRBV19 and TRBJ1-5; the match to TRBD1 covers 7 bases. CDR3 length: 16 residues. Germline CDR1 and CDR2: LNHDA and SQIVND (reference sequence). As DNA, the CDR3 is TGTGCCACTAGTAGTTTTTTGGACAGGCGAAATCAGCCCCAGCATTTT. Its translation: CATSSFLDRRNQPQHF. Using reference TRBV19 and TRBJ1-5 for the parts outside the CDR3, the full variable domain is DGGITQSPKYLFRKEGQNVTLSCEQNLNHDAMYWYRQDPGQGLRLIYYSQIVNDFQKGDIAEGYSVSREKKESFPLTVTSAQKNPTAFYLCATSSFLDRRNQPQHFGDGTRLSIL.

The chain uses TRBV11-2 and TRBJ1-1; 12 bases fit TRBD1. The V and J ends lost 5 bases and 0 bases, in that order; junction bases with no gene match: 10. This CDR3 spans 18 amino acids. The germline gives CDR1 SGHAT, CDR2 FQNNGV. CDR3 region: CASSAHLGTGGMNTEAFF. DNA of the CDR3: TGTGCCAGCAGCGCCCACCTCGGGACAGGGGGCATGAACACTGAAGCTTTCTTT.

The chain recombines TRBV6-5 with TRBJ1-2, with TRBD1 matching 8 bases. The CDR3 runs to 14 residues. Germline CDR1 reads MNHEY; CDR2 reads SVGAGI. The trim removed 6 bases at V and 6 bases at J, leaving 9 bases unmatched. CDR3 in amino acids: CASRPGQGINGYTF. The CDR3 region has the DNA TGTGCCAGCAGACCTGGACAGGGTATCAATGGCTACACCTTC.

CDR3 sequence: CASSWGGLAGELSTDTQYF. In DNA form, the CDR3 reads TGTGCCAGCAGCTGGGGTGGACTAGCGGGGGAATTAAGCACAGATACGCAGTATTTT. This chain uses TRBV7-2 with TRBJ2-3; 13 nucleotides match TRBD2. Trimming removed 4 bases from V and 0 bases from J; junction bases left unmatched: 10. The CDR3 spans 19 residues. Germline V gives CDR1 SGHTA, CDR2 FQGNSA.

This chain uses TRBV5-6 with TRBJ2-7, with 7 bases that match TRBD1. The CDR3 length is 17 residues. Germline values: CDR1 SGHDT, CDR2 YYEEEE. V dropped 4 bases and J dropped 4; count of bases not matched to a gene: 17. Here the CDR3 reads CASSPGQRGRLTYEQYF. The CDR3 DNA sequence: TGTGCCAGCAGCCCGGGACAGAGGGGACGTTTGACATACGAGCAGTACTTC.

This clone was counted between two and nine times. The chain uses TRBV9 and TRBJ2-7; the match to TRBD1 covers 11 bases. The germline V gene has CDR1 SGDLS and CDR2 YYNGEE. The CDR3 is 15 amino acids. With 3 bases clipped from V and 6 bases from J, the junction kept 8 bases outside the gene matches. The DNA for the CDR3 is TGTGCCAGCAGCGGCCGGCCCGGGACAGGGGGCGAGCAGTACTTC. It is translated as CASSGRPGTGGEQYF.

The chain employs TRBV19 and TRBJ2-6, with D perhaps TRBD2 (6 bases). The germline V gene encodes CDR1 LNHDA and CDR2 SQIVND (reference sequence). CDR3 length: 16 amino acids. Trimming left V 4 bases short and J 0 bases short, with 10 bases between. CDR3 sequence: CASSRGLYSGANVLTF. The CDR3 nucleotides are TGTGCCAGTAGTAGGGGACTGTACTCTGGGGCCAACGTCCTGACTTTC.

The chain couples TRBV18 to TRBJ2-3; 9 bases match TRBD1. V lost 3 bases and J lost 2; bases outside the gene matches: 3. Germline V gene data show CDR1 as KGHSH and CDR2 as LQKENI. The CDR3 is 15 amino acids. CDR3 DNA sequence: TGTGCCAGCTCACCTGGACAGGGGTCCACAGATACGCAGTATTTT. Translation gives CASSPGQGSTDTQYF.

The chain carries TRBV5-1 and TRBJ2-7, with TRBD2 matching over 14 bases. Germline assignment: CDR1 SGHRS and CDR2 YFSETQ. V shed 4 bases, J shed 0 bases, and the junction held 3 bases outside the gene matches. The CDR3 is 16 amino acids. The DNA of the CDR3 is TGCGCCAGCAGCCTCGGGACTAGCGGGAGCTCCTACGAGCAGTACTTC. As protein: CASSLGTSGSSYEQYF.

V and J are TRBV5-1 and TRBJ2-1; D is perhaps TRBD2 (6 bases). V was shortened by 0 bases and J by 3 bases, with 16 bases between the two germline ends. CDR1 SGHRS and CDR2 YFSETQ come from the germline V gene. There are 17 residues in the CDR3. CDR3 sequence reads: CASSLGGWGERYNEQFF. The CDR3 DNA sequence: TGCGCCAGCAGCTTGGGTGGTTGGGGGGAACGCTACAATGAGCAGTTCTTC. The entire variable domain, with the rest obtained from reference TRBV5-1 and TRBJ2-1, is as follows: KAGVTQTPRYLIKTRGQQVTLSCSPISGHRSVSWYQQTPGQGLQFLFEYFSETQRNKGNFPGRFSGRQFSNSRSEMNVSTLELGDSALYLCASSLGGWGERYNEQFFGPGTRLTVL.

CDR3 coding DNA: TGTGCCAGCAGTACGGGACTAGCGGTTCAAGAGACCCAGTACTTC. This gives the protein CASSTGLAVQETQYF. The chain recombines TRBV2 with TRBJ2-5; 11 bases are a match to TRBD2. This CDR3 is built from 15 residues. Germline V CDR1 and CDR2: SNHLY, FYNNEI. The trim removed 5 bases at V and 2 bases at J, leaving 4 bases unmatched.

In its sample, this clone was seen a few times. V and J are TRBV2 and TRBJ1-3, with 10 bases aligning to TRBD1. The CDR3 totals 15 residues. Germline CDR1 reads SNHLY; CDR2 reads FYNNEI. V was clipped by 6 bases and J by 4 bases; unmatched bases: 6. CDR3 in DNA: TGTGCCAGCAGGCTTGACAGGGGGCAAGGAAACACCATATATTTT. Encoded protein: CASRLDRGQGNTIYF.

The V gene is TRBV27, the J gene TRBJ1-5, with 9 positions matching TRBD1. Germline CDR1 and CDR2: MNHEY and SMNVEV (reference sequence). Trimming at V came to 5 bases and at J to 1 base, leaving 12 bases not matched to a gene. The CDR3 has 18 amino acids. CDR3 in amino acids: CASSPQGADARSNQPQHF. The CDR3 DNA is TGTGCCAGCAGTCCACAGGGGGCCGACGCGAGGAGCAATCAGCCCCAGCATTTT.

This chain links TRBV9 with TRBJ1-6; possibly TRBD1 for D (6 bases). The germline gives CDR1 SGDLS, CDR2 YYNGEE. The CDR3 has 16 amino acids. Trimming removed 0 bases at V and 7 bases at J, with 14 bases between. The DNA of the CDR3 is TGTGCCAGCAGCGTAGACGCAGGGGCGAAGAATTCACCCCTCCACTTT. It is translated as CASSVDAGAKNSPLHF.

The V call is TRBV9, the J call TRBJ2-1; a weak D match, TRBD1 (6 bases). Germline V lookup: CDR1 SGDLS, CDR2 YYNGEE. Trimming shortened V by 0 bases and J by 0 bases, and 7 bases separated the two germline ends. CDR3 length: 15 amino acids. The CDR3 sequence: CASSVAGDSYNEQFF. In nucleotides, the CDR3 is TGTGCCAGCAGCGTAGCAGGGGACTCCTACAATGAGCAGTTCTTC.

The chain has TRBV4-3 and TRBJ1-4; 10 bases fit TRBD1. CDR3 length: 14 amino acids. CDR1 is LGHNA, CDR2 YSLEER, per germline. V lost 4 bases, J lost 8 bases, and 4 bases stayed unmatched. CDR3 nucleotides: TGCGCCAGCAGCCCCGGACAGGGGGAGGAAAAACTGTTTTTT. It yields the protein CASSPGQGEEKLFF.

The gene calls are TRBV28 and TRBJ2-7; a possible D gene is TRBD1 (5 bases). Germline V gives CDR1 MDHEN, CDR2 SYDVKM. V shed 2 bases and J shed 2 bases, with 13 bases lying between them. The CDR3 runs 15 residues. The CDR3 region is CASSLQGTSAYEQYF. CDR3 nucleotides: TGTGCCAGCAGTTTACAGGGTACGAGCGCCTACGAGCAGTACTTC.

V usage is TRBV10-3 and J usage is TRBJ1-6; the D gene is possibly TRBD1 (6 bases). This CDR3 contains 14 residues. V lost 6 bases and J lost 14, with 20 bases in between. Looked up from germline, CDR1 is ENHRY and CDR2 is SYGVKD. The CDR3 DNA follows: TGTGCCATCAGCCAAGCCCAGGCCCAGGGGACCCTCCACTTT. Protein sequence: CAISQAQAQGTLHF.

The rearrangement joins TRBV28 to TRBJ2-7; 14 bases are a match to TRBD2. The CDR3 consists of 17 residues. Looked up from germline, CDR1 is MDHEN and CDR2 is SYDVKM. The junction had 14 bases not matched to a gene; V was cut back by 7 bases and J by 6 bases. DNA of the CDR3: TGTGCCAGCATACCGGGACTAGCGGGGGCCCGCGGGGGCGAGCAGTACTTC. Protein: CASIPGLAGARGGEQYF.

The rearrangement uses TRBV11-3 and TRBJ2-5; unclear D gene. The V gene lost 0 bases and the J gene lost 5 bases, with 7 bases spanning the gap. The CDR3 loop spans 13 amino acids. The V gene's germline CDR1 is SGHNT and CDR2 YENEEA. The CDR3 DNA is TGTGCCAGCAGCTTAGAATCCAGGGAGACCCAGTACTTC. Its translation is CASSLESRETQYF.

The table lists this clone with a count of one. V and J are TRBV5-1 and TRBJ1-1; 8 positions agree with TRBD1. The CDR3 has 14 amino acids. The junction had 5 bases not matched to a gene; V was cut back by 4 bases and J by 3 bases. Germline V CDR1 and CDR2: SGHRS, YFSETQ. The CDR3 reads CASSPQGAHTEAFF. As DNA, the CDR3 is TGCGCCAGCAGCCCCCAGGGGGCGCACACTGAAGCTTTCTTT.

This chain connects TRBV4-1 to TRBJ2-2; no clear D gene. V dropped 1 base and J dropped 4 bases, with 7 bases sitting between them. Germline V gene data show CDR1 as MGHRA and CDR2 as YSYEKL. The CDR3 totals 14 residues. The CDR3 nucleotides read TGCGCCAGCAGCCAAGTACAGTTCACCGGGGAGCTGTTTTTT. Protein: CASSQVQFTGELFF.

The count of this clone is one. This rearrangement joins TRBV10-3 to TRBJ2-3; D perhaps matches TRBD2 (6 bases). This CDR3 region has 16 residues. Germline V gene lookup returns CDR1 ENHRY and CDR2 SYGVKD. Between the trimmed V and J ends, which lost 0 bases and 4 bases, there was a span of 14 bases. In DNA, the CDR3 is TGTGCCATCAGTGAGTCTGCGAGACTAGGGGCAGATACGCAGTATTTT. This gives the protein CAISESARLGADTQYF.

The genes are TRBV28 and TRBJ2-5; 7 bases match TRBD2. The CDR3 loop spans 15 amino acids. V lost 8 bases, J lost 4 bases, and 13 bases stayed unmatched. CDR1 MDHEN and CDR2 SYDVKM come from the germline V gene. CDR3 sequence reads: CASSHGAGVIETQYF. CDR3 DNA: TGTGCCAGCTCCCATGGGGCGGGAGTGATAGAGACCCAGTACTTC.

This clone appeared once. The CDR3 spells CASSAGTGVVGQPQHF. In DNA, the CDR3 is TGTGCCAGCAGTGCCGGGACAGGGGTTGTAGGGCAGCCCCAGCATTTT. The chain couples TRBV27 to TRBJ1-5; 10 nucleotides line up with TRBD1. After removal of 5 bases from V and 7 bases from J, the junction contained 11 bases not matched to a gene. In germline, CDR1 is MNHEY, CDR2 SMNVEV (reference sequence). The CDR3 is 16 amino acids.